The TCR beta chain described here comes from a study of control samples from healthy donors and cancer patients. The repertoire was sequenced with immunoSEQ multiplex PCR; TCRdb's copy has only in-frame clones and lacks some. The table shows fewer than 95,000 clones, with around 86% occurring only once. The V end was cut by 0 bases, the J end by 5 bases, with 13 bases between. This CDR3 is 14 amino acids long. Germline V gene sequence: CDR1 GTSNPN, CDR2 SVGIG (reference sequence). The V call is TRBV30, the J call TRBJ2-5; D unresolved. The clonotype was recovered from a man aged 25 to 40 in good health. Material for sequencing was blood. The CDR3 sequence: CAWSVGLAAETQYF. The DNA of the CDR3 is TGTGCCTGGAGTGTAGGGTTAGCCGCGGAGACCCAGTACTTC.